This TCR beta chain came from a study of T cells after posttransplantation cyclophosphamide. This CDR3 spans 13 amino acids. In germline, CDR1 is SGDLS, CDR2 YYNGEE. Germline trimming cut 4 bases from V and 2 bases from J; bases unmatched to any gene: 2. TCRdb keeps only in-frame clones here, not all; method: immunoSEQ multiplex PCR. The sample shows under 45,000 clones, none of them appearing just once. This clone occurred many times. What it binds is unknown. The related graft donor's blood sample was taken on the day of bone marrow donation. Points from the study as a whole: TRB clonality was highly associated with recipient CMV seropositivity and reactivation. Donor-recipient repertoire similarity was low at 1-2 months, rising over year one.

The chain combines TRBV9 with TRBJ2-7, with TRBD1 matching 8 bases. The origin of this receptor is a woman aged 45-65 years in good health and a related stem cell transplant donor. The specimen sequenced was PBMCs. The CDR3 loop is CASSPQGAYEQYF. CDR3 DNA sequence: TGTGCCAGCAGCCCACAGGGGGCCTACGAGCAGTACTTC.